The subject of this entry is one T cell receptor (beta chain). Its antigen is unidentified. The data stem from a study of cytomegalovirus exposure and HLA in healthy donors. Study summary: A later analysis reported the same platform for the roughly 120 validation repertoires and the roughly 630 first-cohort repertoires.

Here immunoSEQ multiplex PCR was the method, and the copy in TCRdb shows in-frame clones only, minus some. The sample holds some 150,000 clones, just under 90% seen once. Study results and limitations: It was about 150 TCR beta chains that were listed as cytomegalovirus-associated. Usually a TCR sequence was rare, but some public TCRs were found in many donors. It was found in a later analysis that first-cohort TCR clusters tended to co-occur in the 100 to 150 validation repertoires.

With 1 base clipped from V and 10 bases from J, the junction kept 6 bases outside the gene matches. CDR1 and CDR2 (germline): SEHNR, FQNEAQ (reference sequence). The CDR3 runs 14 residues. The sequencing sample was made of PBMCs. The source is a woman in her twenties or thirties in good health and CMV-seropositive. The chain is built from TRBV7-9 and TRBJ1-2; 10 bases are shared with TRBD1. DNA of the CDR3: TGTGCCAGCAGCTTAGAGGGACAGGGGAGTCCCTACACCTTC. Translating it yields CASSLEGQGSPYTF.